This T cell receptor beta chain was captured by sequencing in a study of shared clonotypes between healthy human individuals. The study's findings and limits: Rarefaction gave evidence that sorted-subset sequencing remained incomplete despite large depth.

Regarding this clone: As yet, its antigen is unknown. Other DNA sequences in this specimen translate into the identical CDR3.

From germline, CDR1 is SGDLS and CDR2 YYNGEE. V was pared by 0 bases and J by 6 bases, with 12 bases between. This CDR3 is built from 14 residues. Researchers ran the assay at a deep level. TCRdb's table, derived via immunoSEQ multiplex PCR, lists solely in-frame clones and lacks some. The sample yields about 2 million clones, roughly 94% seen once. In the naive CD8 group, cells lacked CD45RO and were positively selected for CCR7, so terminally differentiated effector memory CD45RA+ cells were left out. What was sequenced was naive CD8+ T cells sorted from blood. The chain is built from TRBV9 and TRBJ1-1; possible D gene TRBD1, 5 bases. This TCR came from a man aged 18 to 29 in good health. The CDR3 loop is CASSVGGGTAEAFF. As DNA, the CDR3 is TGTGCCAGCAGCGTAGGGGGAGGGACTGCTGAAGCTTTCTTT.